This T cell receptor (beta chain) was obtained from a study of metastatic and nonmetastatic thyroid tumors. Each patient came to thyroid surgery without any prior treatment (of any kind). V was cut by 0 bases and J by 2 bases, with 8 bases left in between. This CDR3 comprises 14 residues. Germline V gene data show CDR1 as MNHEY and CDR2 as SVGAGI. Methods used by the authors: What underpinned the distant-metastasis classifier for papillary thyroid cancer was the set of CDR3 differences across clinicopathological groups. TCRdb re-called the PCR reads with MiXCR. TCRdb assigned the V and J calls; the authors' analysis was not used. Seen here are under 20,000 clones, around a third observed once, and the top ten hold more than 15%.

The V call is TRBV6-5, the J call TRBJ2-7; D gene uncertain. This TCR came from a female donor with papillary thyroid cancer or a benign thyroid nodule (not recorded which). Some clones in this sample may be carry-over from other donors' samples. The source material was tumor tissue. In DNA form, the CDR3 reads TGTGCCAGCAGTTACTCGTACGACACCTACGAGCAGTACTTC. It codes for CASSYSYDTYEQYF.